These 10 T cell receptor beta chains originate from one sample sequenced in a study of cytomegalovirus exposure and HLA in healthy donors. The PCR contained 60 Vbeta and 13 Jbeta primers. The protocol was immunoSEQ multiplex PCR, while the TCRdb copy is restricted to in-frame clones and leaves out a portion. The sample has 70,000 to 75,000 clones; around 72% are singletons. Sequencing input: PBMCs. The receptors come from a woman in her thirties or forties in good health and CMV-seropositive.

In its sample, this clone was seen a few times. The genes are TRBV7-9 and TRBJ2-7; TRBD1 might be the D (6 bases). The CDR3 length is 14 residues. The V gene lost 6 bases and the J gene lost 4 bases, with 16 bases spanning the gap. Looked up from germline, CDR1 is SEHNR and CDR2 is FQNEAQ (reference sequence). This CDR3 reads CASSFAGVNYEQYF. DNA of the CDR3: TGTGCCAGCAGTTTCGCAGGGGTTAATTACGAGCAGTACTTC.

Points on this clone: No DNA is shown, since the ends of the CDR3 on it are uncertain; the CDR3 is the one TCRdb lists. The chain couples TRBV5-1 to TRBJ2-2; the table's D gene call, TRBD1, was not cross checked with the DNA. The CDR3 adds up to 15 amino acids, both ends counted. Germline assignment: CDR1 SGHRS and CDR2 YFSETQ. The CDR3 protein is CASSFGPGDTGELFF.

J is TRBJ1-1 and V is TRBV7-8, with D possibly being TRBD1 (5 bases). Germline loops: CDR1 SGHVS, CDR2 FQNEAQ. Between the trimmed V and J ends, which lost 5 bases and 4 bases, there was a span of 11 bases. The CDR3 sequence is 13 residues long. The CDR3 here is CASSRTGGTEAFF. In nucleotides, the CDR3 is TGTGCCAGCAGCCGAACCGGGGGCACTGAAGCTTTCTTT.

The chain has TRBV5-1 and TRBJ1-1, with D uncertain. CDR1 is SGHRS and CDR2 is YFSETQ in the germline V gene. Trimming removed 4 bases from V and 4 bases from J, with 14 bases in between. CDR3 length equals 14 residues. The CDR3 nucleotides are TGCGCCAGCAGCATGGCCCCGCCGGGCACTGAAGCTTTCTTT. Residues: CASSMAPPGTEAFF.

This clone was recorded once. The chain has TRBV6-1 and TRBJ1-2; 7 nucleotides align to TRBD1. CDR3 length equals 14 residues. Germline V CDR1 and CDR2: MNHNS, SASEGT. Trimming cost V 8 bases and J 0 bases; bases outside gene matches: 6. The CDR3 bases are TGTGCCAGCTTTAGGGACAGTGCTAACTATGGCTACACCTTC. This codes for CASFRDSANYGYTF.

A note on this clone: Other DNA variants within this sample encode the same CDR3. The V call is TRBV6-5, the J call TRBJ2-5; maybe TRBD1 (5 bases). Trimming removed 9 bases from V and 1 base from J, with 12 bases in between. Germline V lookup: CDR1 MNHEY, CDR2 SVGAGI. The CDR3 has 13 residues. CDR3 region: CASNMDTQETQYF. CDR3 in DNA: TGTGCCAGTAACATGGACACCCAAGAGACCCAGTACTTC.

The chain joins TRBV9 to TRBJ1-3; 8 bases match TRBD1. After removal of 3 bases from V and 4 bases from J, the junction contained 6 bases not matched to a gene. The CDR3 covers 15 residues. Germline V CDR1 and CDR2: SGDLS, YYNGEE. In DNA, the CDR3 is TGTGCCAGCAGCGCACAACAGGGGGGCGGAAACACCATATATTTT. Translation: CASSAQQGGGNTIYF.

The count of this clone is one. The CDR3 loop reads CASSQGVPTGGGNQPQHF. CDR3 in DNA: TGCGCCAGCAGCCAAGGGGTTCCTACAGGGGGAGGAAATCAGCCCCAGCATTTT. This sequence joins TRBV4-1 and TRBJ1-5; 8 bases fit TRBD1. This CDR3 contains 18 residues. V dropped 1 base and J dropped 4; count of bases not matched to a gene: 12. Germline loops: CDR1 MGHRA, CDR2 YSYEKL.

The chain links TRBV7-9 to TRBJ1-4, with unresolved D. The V end lost 3 bases, the J end lost 8 bases, and 13 bases lay between the germline ends. This CDR3 contains 14 residues. Germline loops: CDR1 SEHNR, CDR2 FQNEAQ (reference sequence). The CDR3 here is CASSFYGANEKLFF. The CDR3 coding sequence is TGTGCCAGCAGCTTTTATGGTGCGAACGAAAAACTGTTTTTT. The variable domain in full, with the rest retrieved from reference TRBV7-9 and TRBJ1-4, is DTGVSQNPRHKITKRGQNVTFRCDPISEHNRLYWYRQTLGQGPEFLTYFQNEAQLEKSRLLSDRFSAERPKGSFSTLEIQRTEQGDSAMYLCASSFYGANEKLFFGSGTQLSVL.

The chain joins TRBV5-1 to TRBJ2-7; 8 bases are a match to TRBD1. CDR3 length equals 16 residues. Germline CDR1 and CDR2: SGHRS and YFSETQ. V lost 0 bases to trimming and J lost 0 bases; unmatched junction nucleotides: 5. The CDR3 DNA is TGCGCCAGCAGCTTGGAGCCAGGGGGCGCCTCCTACGAGCAGTACTTC. This gives the protein CASSLEPGGASYEQYF.